These T cell receptor beta chains were read from a single sample in a study of vaccination effects on CD4 cells after COVID-19. These receptors have no known antigen. Produced via immunoSEQ multiplex PCR; TCRdb's table is partial and in-frame only. The sample lists over 60,000 clones; around 69% were seen once. Sample: CD4+ T cells from PBMCs cultured with HCoV-NL63 spike peptides, taken before COVID-19 vaccination. These receptors originate from a human donor who received a COVID-19 vaccine. The CDR3 runs from the conserved cysteine through the conserved F or W. The order of the fields is D gene, V gene, clone size, J gene, CDR3 DNA, CDR3 protein. A D gene is named only where the DNA matches it firmly. Size values are once, few and many counts, or a class for expanded clones, and some rows have none.

TRBD1	TRBV6-5	few	TRBJ1-5	TGTGCCAGCAGTTCCCAACAGGGGTTGGGCCAGCCCCAGCATTTT	CASSSQQGLGQPQHF
TRBD1	TRBV7-9	NA	TRBJ1-4	TGTGCCAGCAGCTTAGAGGGGACAGGGTTTGAAAAACTGTTTTTT	CASSLEGTGFEKLFF
TRBD1	TRBV7-2	NA	TRBJ2-5	TGTGCCAGCAGCTCCTTTAAGCACAGGGGTTGGTACTTC	CASSSFKHRGWYF
NA	TRBV24-1	NA	TRBJ1-5	TGTGCCACCAGTGATTCCACAGGGCAGGTGAGCAATCAGCCCCAGCATTTT	CATSDSTGQVSNQPQHF
TRBD1	TRBV4-3	NA	TRBJ1-4	TGCGCCAGCAGCCAAGCGGGGGGGACAGGGGTGGAAAAACTGTTTTTT	CASSQAGGTGVEKLFF
NA	TRBV10-3	once	TRBJ2-3	TGTGCCATCGGCGGCTCCTCAGATACGCAGTATTTT	CAIGGSSDTQYF
NA	TRBV3-1/TRBV3-2	NA	TRBJ2-3	TGTGCCAGCAGCCAAGAAGTCGACACAGATACGCAGTATTTT	CASSQEVDTDTQYF
NA	TRBV5-6	few	TRBJ1-2	TGTGCCAGCAGCGTCAATTTTGGCTACACCTTC	CASSVNFGYTF
NA	TRBV7-2	once	TRBJ2-2	TGTGCCAGCAGCTGGGGACACTGGAACACCGGGGAGCTGTTTTTT	CASSWGHWNTGELFF
TRBD1	TRBV5-1	few	TRBJ1-5	TGCGCCAGCAGCTTCGGGGACAGGGATCAGCCCCAGCATTTT	CASSFGDRDQPQHF
NA	TRBV5-6	NA	TRBJ2-5	TGTGCCAGCAGCTCCATCAGGGAGGAAGAGACCCAGTACTTC	CASSSIREEETQYF
TRBD1	TRBV18	NA	TRBJ2-3	TGTGCCAGCTCACCCCAGTCGGGACAGAACACAGATACGCAGTATTTT	CASSPQSGQNTDTQYF
NA	TRBV6-5	NA	TRBJ1-4	TGTGCCAGCAGGGACACTAATGAAAAACTGTTTTTT	CASRDTNEKLFF
TRBD2	TRBV3-1/TRBV3-2	NA	TRBJ2-3	TGTGCCAGCAGCCAGGGACTAGCGGGGGGAACGCAGTATTTT	CASSQGLAGGTQYF
NA	TRBV2	NA	TRBJ2-5	TGTGCCAGCAGCCTCAAGGACCTACAAGAGACCCAGTACTTC	CASSLKDLQETQYF
NA	TRBV6-5	once	TRBJ2-5	TGTGCCAGCTCCGGGAGCTCCAGAGAGACCCAGTACTTC	CASSGSSRETQYF
NA	TRBV4-3	NA	TRBJ1-5	TGCGCCAGCAGCCAAGAAAGTAATACGGGCAATCAGCCCCAGCATTTT	CASSQESNTGNQPQHF
NA	TRBV28	NA	TRBJ1-1	TGTGCCAGCAGTTTAGGAAGGGGAAACACTGAAGCTTTCTTT	CASSLGRGNTEAFF
TRBD1	TRBV3-1/TRBV3-2	NA	TRBJ2-5	TGTGCCAGCAGATCCGGGACAGGGGTGATGGAGACCCAGTACTTC	CASRSGTGVMETQYF
NA	TRBV19	few	TRBJ1-2	TGTGCCAGTAGTACCTCTACAGGGACCTATGGCTACACCTTC	CASSTSTGTYGYTF
NA	TRBV10-2	NA	TRBJ1-5	TGCGCCAGCAGTGAGGAACATTATAGCAATCAGCCCCAGCATTTT	CASSEEHYSNQPQHF
TRBD1	TRBV11-2	NA	TRBJ1-2	TGTGCCAGCAGCCCCCGGACAGGGGGCTACTATGGCTACACCTTC	CASSPRTGGYYGYTF